One and the same sample provided the 2 T cell receptor beta chains below, sequenced in a study of T cell responses to AZD1222 COVID-19 vaccine. Some clones are missing from TCRdb's copy, which holds only in-frame ones; the method was immunoSEQ multiplex PCR. This table holds approximately 130,000 clones, 65% to 90% found once. This material consisted of peripheral blood, taken 28 days after the second dose of the MenACWY control vaccine. The source is an adult who received the MenACWY meningococcal vaccine as a control.

The chain's CDR3 is CASSVVVGGGGYTF. The CDR3 DNA is TGTGCCAGCAGCGTAGTGGTAGGGGGTGGCGGCTACACCTTC. This chain uses TRBV9 with TRBJ1-2; the D gene is possibly TRBD1 (6 bases). The V and J ends lost 0 bases and 8 bases respectively, with 14 bases between them. Germline V gives CDR1 SGDLS, CDR2 YYNGEE. The CDR3 length is 14 residues.

The CDR3: CASGETEAFF. CDR3 bases: TGTGCCTCCGGGGAGACTGAAGCTTTCTTT. The chain has TRBV7-9 and TRBJ1-1; D remains ambiguous. CDR3 length: 10 residues. The V gene's germline CDR1 is SEHNR and CDR2 FQNEAQ (reference sequence). The ends were cut back, 11 bases at V and 5 bases at J, with 9 bases in the middle. Using reference TRBV7-9 and TRBJ1-1 for the parts outside the CDR3, the full variable domain is DTGVSQNPRHKITKRGQNVTFRCDPISEHNRLYWYRQTLGQGPEFLTYFQNEAQLEKSRLLSDRFSAERPKGSFSTLEIQRTEQGDSAMYLCASGETEAFFGQGTRLTVV.